This T cell receptor beta chain was documented in a study of blood T cell repertoires in COVID-19. Repertoires were generated with immunoSEQ multiplex PCR, while TCRdb's copy carries only in-frame clones and drops some. This sample has about 140,000 clones, with roughly 81% found just once. CDR1 and CDR2 from the germline V gene are SEHNR and FQNEAQ (reference sequence). The germline V and J ends were trimmed by 3 bases and 0 bases, with 9 bases remaining between them. The CDR3 contains 16 residues. The clonotype comes from a woman aged 45-60 years with active or convalescent COVID-19. The gene calls are TRBV7-9 and TRBJ2-6, with no clear D. Specimen: peripheral blood. CDR3 nucleotide sequence: TGTGCCAGCAGCTTGGATAGAGGCTCTGGGGCCAACGTCCTGACTTTC. It is translated as CASSLDRGSGANVLTF.